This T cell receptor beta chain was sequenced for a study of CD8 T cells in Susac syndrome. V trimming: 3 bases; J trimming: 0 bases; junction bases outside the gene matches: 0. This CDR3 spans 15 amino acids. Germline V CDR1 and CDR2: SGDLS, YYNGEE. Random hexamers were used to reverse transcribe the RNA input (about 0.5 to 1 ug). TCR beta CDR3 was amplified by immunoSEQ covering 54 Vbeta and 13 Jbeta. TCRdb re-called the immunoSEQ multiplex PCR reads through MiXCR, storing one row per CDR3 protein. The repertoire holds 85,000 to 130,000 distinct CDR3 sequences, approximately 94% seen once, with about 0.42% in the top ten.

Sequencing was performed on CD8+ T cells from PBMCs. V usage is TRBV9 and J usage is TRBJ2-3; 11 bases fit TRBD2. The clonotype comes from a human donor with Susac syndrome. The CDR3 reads CASSASGGSTDTQYF. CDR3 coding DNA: TGTGCCAGCAGCGCTAGCGGGGGGAGCACAGATACGCAGTATTTT.